The 28 T cell receptor beta chains in this list originate from one sample, sequenced in a study of blood T cell repertoires in COVID-19. Sequencing was performed with immunoSEQ multiplex PCR; in TCRdb, only in-frame clones are kept and a portion is missing. The repertoire includes about 170,000 clones, about 80% of them detected once, and 9.5% to 15% sits in the top ten. The sequenced material came from PBMCs or T cells enriched from blood (not recorded which). These receptors all come from a man over 45 who had recovered from COVID-19.

The chain uses TRBV30 and TRBJ2-7, with D perhaps matching TRBD1 (6 bases). The V and J ends lost 1 base and 3 bases respectively, with 10 bases between them. The CDR3 is 13 amino acids. Germline V CDR1 and CDR2: GTSNPN, SVGIG (reference sequence). DNA of the CDR3: TGTGCCTGGAGTGCACAGGGCCACTACGAGCAGTACTTC. Amino acid sequence: CAWSAQGHYEQYF.

J is TRBJ2-1 and V is TRBV7-3; D unclear. The germline CDR1 and CDR2 sequences are SGHTA and FQGTGA. V shed 1 base and J shed 15 bases, with 7 bases lying between them. This CDR3 comprises 10 residues. The CDR3, as DNA: TGTGCCAGCAGCTTAAGGGCTGGGTTCTTC. It codes for CASSLRAGFF.

This clone was observed once. The rearrangement links TRBV9 to TRBJ1-2; D possibly corresponds to TRBD1 (6 bases). Trimming removed 4 bases at V and 6 bases at J, with 13 bases between. The CDR3 spans 13 residues. Germline V CDR1 and CDR2: SGDLS, YYNGEE. The CDR3 bases are TGTGCCAGCAGCCGTGCCCCAGGGGATGGCTACACCTTC. Encoded protein: CASSRAPGDGYTF.

The chain has TRBV7-2 and TRBJ2-7, with 9 bases identical to TRBD2. The CDR3 consists of 15 residues. Germline CDR1 SGHTA, CDR2 FQGNSA. V lost 2 bases to trimming and J lost 2 bases; unmatched junction nucleotides: 4. The CDR3 bases are TGTGCCAGCAGCTTATCTGCTAGCGGGGCCTACGAGCAGTACTTC. Its protein product is CASSLSASGAYEQYF.

V gene TRBV19 combines with J gene TRBJ2-2, with 7 bases matching TRBD2. Germline assignment: CDR1 LNHDA and CDR2 SQIVND (reference sequence). The V gene end was trimmed by 6 bases and the J gene end by 4 bases; junction bases not matched to a gene: 14. This CDR3 is built from 17 residues. CDR3 in DNA: TGTGCCAGTAGCCCGAAGAAGAGCGGGGCCGCCACCGGGGAGCTGTTTTTT. Protein: CASSPKKSGAATGELFF.

The V gene is TRBV9, the J gene TRBJ1-4; D is possibly TRBD1 (6 bases). CDR3 length equals 14 residues. CDR1 and CDR2 (germline): SGDLS, YYNGEE. The V end was cut by 0 bases, the J end by 11 bases, with 14 bases between. The CDR3 region has the DNA TGTGCCAGCAGCGTAGACAGGGCGGTGGGGAAACTGTTTTTT. Protein product: CASSVDRAVGKLFF.

The J gene is TRBJ1-2, the V gene TRBV28; 12 nucleotides line up with TRBD1. The CDR3 has 15 residues. V dropped 6 bases and J dropped 4; count of bases not matched to a gene: 6. Germline CDR1 and CDR2: MDHEN and SYDVKM. Written as DNA, the CDR3 is TGTGCCAGCAGACCCCCGGGACAGGGGGCCTATGGCTACACCTTC. It specifies CASRPPGQGAYGYTF.

J is TRBJ1-4 and V is TRBV6-5; 8 nucleotides agree with TRBD1. The CDR3 contains 15 residues. V gave up 2 bases and J gave up 7 bases; unmatched junction bases: 6. In germline, CDR1 is MNHEY, CDR2 SVGAGI. The CDR3 DNA reads as TGTGCCAGCAGTTACGCAGGGGGCGTGGGTGAAAAACTGTTTTTT. This translates into CASSYAGGVGEKLFF.

The chain joins TRBV5-1 to TRBJ2-1; 10 bases map to TRBD1. This CDR3 is 16 amino acids long. V was clipped by 4 bases and J by 5 bases; unmatched bases: 9. CDR1 SGHRS and CDR2 YFSETQ come from the germline V gene. CDR3 sequence: CASSPLAGQGNNEQFF. The CDR3 region has the DNA TGCGCCAGCAGCCCCTTGGCGGGACAGGGGAACAATGAGCAGTTCTTC.

This sequence joins TRBV9 and TRBJ2-5; 9 bases are a match to TRBD1. Germline V CDR1 and CDR2: SGDLS, YYNGEE. The CDR3 consists of 14 residues. V was pared by 4 bases and J by 3 bases, with 4 bases of the junction left unmatched. This chain's CDR3 is CASSRRDREETQYF. The CDR3 DNA sequence: TGTGCCAGCAGCCGTAGGGACAGGGAAGAGACCCAGTACTTC.

CDR3 nucleotides: TGTGCCAGCAGGAGACTAGCGGGGAGCACAGATACGCAGTATTTT. This encodes CASRRLAGSTDTQYF. The J gene is TRBJ2-3, the V gene TRBV7-8; the match to TRBD2 covers 11 bases. The germline CDR1 and CDR2 sequences are SGHVS and FQNEAQ. V shed 6 bases, J shed 0 bases, and the junction held 2 bases outside the gene matches. The CDR3 runs to 15 residues.

This clone turned up a few times. The chain has TRBV2 and TRBJ2-2; 8 bases agree with TRBD1. V shed 5 bases, J shed 7 bases, and the junction held 6 bases outside the gene matches. CDR1 SNHLY and CDR2 FYNNEI come from the germline V gene. The CDR3 covers 14 residues. This chain's CDR3 is CASSSGQGNGELFF. CDR3 bases: TGTGCCAGCAGTTCCGGACAGGGTAACGGGGAGCTGTTTTTT.

The chain joins TRBV9 to TRBJ1-6; the match to TRBD1 covers 8 bases. Germline CDR1 is SGDLS and CDR2 is YYNGEE. The length of the CDR3 is 15 residues. V was pared by 4 bases and J by 11 bases, with 11 bases of the junction left unmatched. CDR3 DNA sequence: TGTGCCAGCAGCCCTGGACAGGGTGGAATGCCACCCCTCCACTTT. Amino acids: CASSPGQGGMPPLHF.

DNA of the CDR3: TGTGCCATCAGTGAGCACGGGACAGTCGACGAGCAGTACTTC. Amino acids: CAISEHGTVDEQYF. This chain joins TRBV10-3 and TRBJ2-7, with TRBD1 identical over 7 bases. Germline CDR1 ENHRY, CDR2 SYGVKD. Trimming removed 2 bases from V and 5 bases from J; junction bases left unmatched: 6. The CDR3 extends over 14 amino acids.

This chain's CDR3 is CASSLQINYGYTF. As DNA, the CDR3 is TGTGCCAGCAGTTTGCAGATTAACTATGGCTACACCTTC. V usage is TRBV28 and J usage is TRBJ1-2, with unresolved D. The germline V gene encodes CDR1 MDHEN and CDR2 SYDVKM. This CDR3 is 13 amino acids long. V was clipped by 3 bases and J by 1 base, with 6 bases between them.

The chain employs TRBV14 and TRBJ2-5, with 11 bases that match TRBD1. The germline gives CDR1 SGHDN, CDR2 FVKESK. The ends lost 5 bases at V and 4 bases at J; junction bases unmatched: 6. This CDR3 spans 15 amino acids. DNA for the CDR3: TGTGCCAGCAGCTACTGGACAGGGGGCCCAGAGACCCAGTACTTC. This codes for CASSYWTGGPETQYF.

The V call is TRBV28, the J call TRBJ1-2; 9 bases line up with TRBD1. Germline trimming cut 6 bases from V and 8 bases from J; bases unmatched to any gene: 10. Germline V gives CDR1 MDHEN, CDR2 SYDVKM. The CDR3 has 14 amino acids. Written as DNA, the CDR3 is TGTGCCAGCAGCCGCCCCAGACAGGGGGGCGGCTACACCTTC. This codes for CASSRPRQGGGYTF.

V is TRBV4-2 and J is TRBJ2-2, with a possible D match to TRBD1 (6 bases). CDR3 length: 16 residues. Germline loops: CDR1 LGHNA, CDR2 YNFKEQ. V was trimmed by 1 base and J by 6 bases, leaving 15 bases between them. For the CDR3, the DNA is TGTGCCAGCAGCCAAGGGGCAGGGGTGGGCGCCGGGGAGCTGTTTTTT. Translated: CASSQGAGVGAGELFF.

This chain's CDR3 is CASSLSQGSYEQYF. CDR3 nucleotide sequence: TGTGCCAGCAGCTTGTCACAGGGCTCCTACGAGCAGTACTTC. The gene calls are TRBV5-8 and TRBJ2-7, with D possibly matching TRBD1 (6 bases). The V end lost 1 base, the J end lost 0 bases, and 8 bases lay between the germline ends. Looked up from germline, CDR1 is SGHTS and CDR2 is YDEGEE. The CDR3 is made up of 14 amino acids.

J is TRBJ2-1 and V is TRBV27; 10 positions agree with TRBD1. Per the germline V gene, CDR1 is MNHEY and CDR2 is SMNVEV (reference sequence). The trim removed 4 bases at V and 3 bases at J, leaving 3 bases unmatched. The CDR3 runs to 15 residues. The CDR3 coding sequence is TGTGCCAGCAGTTCCCGGGACAGGGGCTACAATGAGCAGTTCTTC. Translated: CASSSRDRGYNEQFF.

The V call is TRBV19, the J call TRBJ2-2; D unresolved. The CDR3 runs to 12 residues. V lost 4 bases, J lost 7 bases, and 7 bases lay in between. Germline assignment: CDR1 LNHDA and CDR2 SQIVND (reference sequence). The CDR3 nucleotides read TGTGCCAGTAGTACGGAGAACGGGGAGCTGTTTTTT. Protein product: CASSTENGELFF.

V is TRBV7-2 and J is TRBJ1-1; TRBD1 matches at 9 bases. Germline values: CDR1 SGHTA, CDR2 FQGNSA. The CDR3 is 13 amino acids. With V trimmed by 7 bases and J by 4 bases, 4 bases remained unmatched. The CDR3 sequence is CASNRGRSTEAFF. In DNA form, the CDR3 reads TGTGCCAGCAACAGGGGGCGATCCACTGAAGCTTTCTTT. The variable domain in full, completed from reference TRBV7-2 and TRBJ1-1, reads GAGVSQSPSNKVTEKGKDVELRCDPISGHTALYWYRQSLGQGLEFLIYFQGNSAPDKSGLPSDRFSAERTGGSVSTLTIQRTQQEDSAVYLCASNRGRSTEAFFGQGTRLTVV.

This clone was seen only once. This chain joins TRBV5-1 and TRBJ2-1; 8 positions match TRBD1. With 1 base clipped from V and 9 bases from J, the junction kept 9 bases outside the gene matches. Germline loops: CDR1 SGHRS, CDR2 YFSETQ. There are 15 residues in the CDR3. The CDR3 is CASSLLGQGSGEQFF. CDR3 DNA: TGCGCCAGCAGCTTGTTAGGACAGGGCAGCGGTGAGCAGTTCTTC.

V is TRBV11-2 and J is TRBJ1-2, with D possibly being TRBD1 (5 bases). The CDR3 is made up of 12 amino acids. Germline loops: CDR1 SGHAT, CDR2 FQNNGV. V lost 2 bases and J lost 8, with 9 bases in between. CDR3 in DNA: TGTGCCAGCAGCTTACAGGGAAGCGGCTACACCTTC. This translates into CASSLQGSGYTF.

This clone was picked up one time. The chain carries TRBV6-5 and TRBJ1-5; D is possibly TRBD1 (5 bases). The CDR3 has 15 residues. Germline V gene lookup returns CDR1 MNHEY and CDR2 SVGAGI. The germline V and J ends were trimmed by 0 bases and 6 bases, with 12 bases remaining between them. CDR3 in amino acids: CASSYSQQVRQPQHF. The CDR3 DNA is TGTGCCAGCAGTTACTCCCAACAGGTGCGTCAGCCCCAGCATTTT.

The V and J genes are TRBV9 and TRBJ2-2, with a weak D call TRBD1 (5 bases). This CDR3 comprises 16 residues. V lost 4 bases, J lost 4 bases, and 17 bases lay in between. Germline lookup yields CDR1 SGDLS and CDR2 YYNGEE. The CDR3 DNA is TGTGCCAGCAGCCCCCGAGGAAGACAGACCACCGGGGAGCTGTTTTTT. Residues: CASSPRGRQTTGELFF.

V and J are TRBV29-1 and TRBJ1-3; 7 nucleotides line up with TRBD1. The CDR3 totals 15 residues. Germline values: CDR1 SQVTM, CDR2 ANQGSEA. The J segment lost 0 bases and the V segment lost 6 bases, leaving 8 bases of the junction unmatched. Here the CDR3 reads CSVAGTDSSGNTIYF. The CDR3 region has the DNA TGCAGCGTGGCCGGGACAGACAGCTCTGGAAACACCATATATTTT.

The chain joins TRBV13 to TRBJ1-1; D remains unclear. Per the germline V gene, CDR1 is PRHDT and CDR2 is FYEKMQ (reference sequence). V lost 2 bases and J 0 bases, leaving 10 bases between the germline ends. The CDR3 loop spans 15 amino acids. CDR3 loop: CASSLKPGLNTEAFF. CDR3 DNA: TGTGCCAGCAGCTTAAAACCCGGGTTGAACACTGAAGCTTTCTTT.